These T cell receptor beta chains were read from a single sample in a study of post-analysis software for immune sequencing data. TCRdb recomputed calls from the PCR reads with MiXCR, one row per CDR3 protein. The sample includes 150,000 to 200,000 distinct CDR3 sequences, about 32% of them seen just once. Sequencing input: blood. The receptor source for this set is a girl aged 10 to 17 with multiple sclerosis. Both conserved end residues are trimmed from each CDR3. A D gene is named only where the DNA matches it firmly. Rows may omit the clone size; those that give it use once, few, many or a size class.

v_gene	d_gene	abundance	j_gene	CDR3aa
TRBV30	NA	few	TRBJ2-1	AWSRGASYNERF
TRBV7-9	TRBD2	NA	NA	ASSLQLAGVYEQY
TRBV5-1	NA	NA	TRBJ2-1	ASSGALAIPGVGEQF
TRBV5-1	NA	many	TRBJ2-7	ASSLVGEKQY
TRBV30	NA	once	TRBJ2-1	AWNPTSYNEQF
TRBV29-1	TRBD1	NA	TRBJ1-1	SVGPRTGGTEAF
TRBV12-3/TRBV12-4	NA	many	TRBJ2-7	ASSLTRAVERYEQY
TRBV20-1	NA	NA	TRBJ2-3	SASGSDTQY
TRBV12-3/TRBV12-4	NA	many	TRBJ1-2	ASSNPFRGYT
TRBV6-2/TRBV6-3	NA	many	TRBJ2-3	ASSPFKTDTQY
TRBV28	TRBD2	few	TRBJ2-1	ASSLLLAGEEENEQF
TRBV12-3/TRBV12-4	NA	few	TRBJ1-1	ASSLSRGNTEAF
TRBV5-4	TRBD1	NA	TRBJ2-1	ASSPRQGGPGGEQF
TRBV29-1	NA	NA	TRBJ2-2	SVEELGTQDTGELF
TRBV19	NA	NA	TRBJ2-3	ASGSRGAGLTTDTQY
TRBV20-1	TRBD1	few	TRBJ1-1	SADRARNTEAF
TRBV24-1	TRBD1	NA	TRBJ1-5	ATADRGYNQPQH
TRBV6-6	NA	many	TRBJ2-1	ASSYSRLDEQF
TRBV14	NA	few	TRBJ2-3	ASRQGGDTQY
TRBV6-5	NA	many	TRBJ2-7	ASSYSRGAGDSAYEQY
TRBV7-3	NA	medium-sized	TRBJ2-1	ASSWGNEQF
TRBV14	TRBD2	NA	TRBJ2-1	ASSQGGGLAARNEQF
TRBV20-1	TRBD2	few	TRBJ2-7	SASPGLAGEGSYEQY
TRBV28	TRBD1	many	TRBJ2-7	ASRLLDRGQGEQY
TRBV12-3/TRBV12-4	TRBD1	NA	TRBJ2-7	ASSTGQGVSYEQY
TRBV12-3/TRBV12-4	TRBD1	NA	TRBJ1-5	ASSFNSGTGNREPQH
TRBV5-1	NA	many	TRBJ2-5	ASSLDMEETQY
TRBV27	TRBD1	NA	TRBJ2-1	ASSLGRGSSEQF
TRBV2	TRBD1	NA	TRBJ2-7	ASSTMQTGTEQY
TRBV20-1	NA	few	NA	SARDRTRGTSSYNEQY
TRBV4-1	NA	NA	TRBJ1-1	ASSQRESVNTEAF
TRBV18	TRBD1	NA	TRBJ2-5	ASLPVTGGEQY
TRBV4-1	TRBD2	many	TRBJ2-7	ASSHSGLAGSYEQY
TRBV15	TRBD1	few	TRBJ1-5	ATSRDLGGTVANQPQH
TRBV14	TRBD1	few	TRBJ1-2	ASSPRGNGYT
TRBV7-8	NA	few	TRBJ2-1	ASSLSGRTYNERF
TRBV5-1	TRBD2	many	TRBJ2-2	ASSLLGLAGANTGELF
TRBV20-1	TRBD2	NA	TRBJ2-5	SATGLAGVETQY
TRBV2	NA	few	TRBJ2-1	ASSRAVSSYNEQF